The 16 T cell receptor beta chains below all came from one sample that was sequenced in a study of spatial heterogeneity in lung cancer (dated by TCRdb to between 2018 and 2021). Explained via the paper, the time point label denotes: blood at routine non-recurrence follow-up after resection. The library was produced with 5' RACE. The listed sequencing device is NextSeq 500. Clones were called with MiXCR by TCRdb after fastp trimmed the public reads at Q25, and only in-frame beta chains were retained. Each entry is one CDR3 protein sequence, shown with its most common DNA and genes. A total of hundreds of distinct CDR3 sequences appear in this sample, more than 60% of them only once. The ten top clones hold 29% of the sample. The sample here was PBMCs, taken at follow-up. The receptors were gathered from a female donor with early-stage non-small cell lung cancer.

This clonotype was detected only once. The size of this beta chain means little, since it is a stray read in a library made for alpha chains. The V gene is TRBV19, the J gene TRBJ2-1; D uncertain. V gave up 3 bases and J gave up 6 bases, with 9 bases separating them. The CDR3 is 13 residues long. The germline V gene encodes CDR1 LNHDA and CDR2 SQIVND (reference sequence). The CDR3 DNA follows: TGTGCCAGTAGTATGTACTATAGCAATGAGCAGTTCTTC. It encodes CASSMYYSNEQFF. The whole variable domain, filled in from reference TRBV19 and TRBJ2-1, reads DGGITQSPKYLFRKEGQNVTLSCEQNLNHDAMYWYRQDPGQGLRLIYYSQIVNDFQKGDIAEGYSVSREKKESFPLTVTSAQKNPTAFYLCASSMYYSNEQFFGPGTRLTVL.

Points on this clonotype: This beta chain is off target for a library built for alpha chains, so its abundance means little. V gene TRBV28 combines with J gene TRBJ2-5; tentatively, D is TRBD1 (5 bases). Trimming took 6 bases from V and 6 from J, leaving 14 bases between them. CDR1 is MDHEN and CDR2 is SYDVKM in the germline V gene. This CDR3 comprises 13 residues. DNA for the CDR3: TGTGCCAGCAGCAATACCAGGGCCAAGACCCAGTACTTC. Its protein is CASSNTRAKTQYF.

Of note for this clonotype: This beta chain represents an off-target read in a library built for alpha chains; its size is of limited meaning. The gene calls are TRBV20-1 and TRBJ2-5; 9 bases are shared with TRBD2. From germline, CDR1 is DFQATT and CDR2 SNEGSKA (reference sequence). V lost 1 base and J lost 2; bases outside the gene matches: 17. The CDR3 spans 19 residues. This CDR3 is CSARVLPSAGGIIQETQYF. The DNA for the CDR3 is TGCAGTGCTAGAGTCCTCCCCTCAGCGGGAGGCATCATACAAGAGACCCAGTACTTC.

A word on this clonotype: This beta chain is a stray read from a library made for alpha chains; its abundance is not meaningful. The J gene is TRBJ2-2, the V gene TRBV11-2; TRBD2 matches 12 bases. The CDR3 has 17 amino acids. V was pared by 6 bases and J by 5 bases, with 10 bases of the junction left unmatched. Germline CDR1 SGHAT, CDR2 FQNNGV. The CDR3 region is CASSPIRGTSGTGELFF. The CDR3 DNA is TGTGCCAGCAGTCCCATTAGAGGGACTAGCGGGACCGGGGAGCTGTTTTTT.

Notes on this clonotype: Since the library was made to target alpha chains, this beta chain is a stray read and its abundance is not meaningful. This chain links TRBV2 with TRBJ2-1, with 12 bases lining up with TRBD2. The ends lost 4 bases at V and 10 bases at J; junction bases unmatched: 5. Germline CDR1 is SNHLY and CDR2 is FYNNEI. This CDR3 has 14 amino acids. This CDR3 is CASSGLAGAFEQFF. As DNA, the CDR3 is TGTGCCAGCAGTGGACTAGCGGGAGCTTTCGAGCAGTTCTTC.

Points on this clonotype: Being off target in a library aimed at alpha chains, this beta chain has a size of little meaning. The V and J genes are TRBV10-3 and TRBJ2-3, with 7 bases lining up with TRBD1. The length of the CDR3 is 17 residues. CDR1 and CDR2 from the germline V gene are ENHRY and SYGVKD. V dropped 2 bases and J dropped 0; count of bases not matched to a gene: 8. CDR3 nucleotides: TGTGCCATCAGTGAGCCCGGAACAGGGGCTAGCACAGATACGCAGTATTTT. It translates to CAISEPGTGASTDTQYF.

For this clonotype: This beta chain is a stray read from a library made for alpha chains; its abundance is not meaningful. V and J are TRBV12-3 or TRBV12-4 and TRBJ2-1; D not resolved. The CDR3 contains 11 residues. Trimming removed 2 bases from V and 8 bases from J, with 4 bases in between. CDR3 DNA sequence: TGTGCCAGCAGTTTAAGGGATGAGCAGTTCTTC. This codes for CASSLRDEQFF.

Worth noting for this clonotype: This beta chain lies outside the target of a library built for alpha chains; its clone size means little. V is TRBV5-1 and J is TRBJ1-4; TRBD1 aligns across 7 bases. V gave up 4 bases and J gave up 8 bases; unmatched junction bases: 11. From germline, CDR1 is SGHRS and CDR2 YFSETQ. The CDR3 is made up of 15 amino acids. CDR3 in DNA: TGCGCCAGCAGCGACCGGACAGGTGCTTCGGAAAAACTGTTTTTT. It yields the protein CASSDRTGASEKLFF. Based on the CDR3 plus reference TRBV5-1 and TRBJ1-4, the full variable domain is KAGVTQTPRYLIKTRGQQVTLSCSPISGHRSVSWYQQTPGQGLQFLFEYFSETQRNKGNFPGRFSGRQFSNSRSEMNVSTLELGDSALYLCASSDRTGASEKLFFGSGTQLSVL.

In the case of this clonotype: The size of this beta chain means little, since it is a stray read in a library made for alpha chains. The gene calls are TRBV3-1 and TRBJ2-1; 11 bases line up with TRBD2. The V gene's germline CDR1 is LGHDT and CDR2 YNNKEL (reference sequence). The CDR3 runs to 16 residues. V shed 2 bases and J 7 bases; nucleotides not matched to a gene: 7. Here the CDR3 reads CASSQTTSGSGNEQFF. CDR3 nucleotide sequence: TGTGCCAGCAGCCAAACAACTAGCGGGAGCGGTAATGAGCAGTTCTTC.

A word on this clonotype: This beta chain lies outside the target of a library built for alpha chains; its clone size means little. The genes are TRBV5-1 and TRBJ2-3; 8 bases fit TRBD1. CDR3 length: 14 residues. Germline CDR1 reads SGHRS; CDR2 reads YFSETQ. V was pared by 4 bases and J by 8 bases, with 9 bases of the junction left unmatched. The CDR3 protein is CASSPGQGSGTQYF. CDR3 coding DNA: TGCGCCAGCAGCCCCGGACAGGGATCGGGTACGCAGTATTTT.

In the case of this clonotype: With the library built for alpha chains, this beta chain is off target and its frequency is not meaningful. The chain employs TRBV24-1 and TRBJ2-3; D is ambiguous. The CDR3 loop spans 13 amino acids. V gave up 5 bases and J gave up 1 base, with 6 bases separating them. CDR1 and CDR2 from the germline V gene are KGHDR and SFDVKD. CDR3: CATSGIGTDTQYF. As DNA, the CDR3 is TGTGCCACCAGTGGGATCGGCACAGATACGCAGTATTTT.

On this clonotype itself: The library was designed around alpha chains, so this beta chain is a stray read whose abundance carries little weight. The J gene is TRBJ2-1, the V gene TRBV10-3; 9 nucleotides line up with TRBD1. Germline values: CDR1 ENHRY, CDR2 SYGVKD. Losses at the gene ends were 8 bases for V and 4 bases for J; bases not matched to a gene: 6. The CDR3 is 14 residues long. The CDR3 protein is CAIGVGQGYNEQFF. The CDR3 nucleotides read TGTGCCATCGGGGTGGGACAGGGTTACAATGAGCAGTTCTTC.

In the case of this clonotype: The library was built for alpha chains, so this beta chain is an off-target read and its size means little. This chain uses TRBV24-1 with TRBJ2-7, with 7 nucleotides matching TRBD1. Germline trimming cut 7 bases from V and 3 bases from J; bases unmatched to any gene: 5. CDR3 length equals 13 residues. The germline gives CDR1 KGHDR, CDR2 SFDVKD. The CDR3 is CATSPRDSYEQYF. CDR3 DNA sequence: TGTGCCACCAGCCCCCGGGACAGCTACGAGCAGTACTTC.

In the case of this clonotype: Since the library was made to target alpha chains, this beta chain is a stray read and its abundance is not meaningful. V usage is TRBV25-1 and J usage is TRBJ2-3; 9 nucleotides match TRBD1. The V gene's germline CDR1 is MGHDK and CDR2 SYGVNS. V lost 2 bases, J lost 5 bases, and 5 bases stayed unmatched. The CDR3 covers 15 residues. The CDR3: CASSETGGYLDTQYF. The CDR3 nucleotides read TGTGCCAGCAGTGAAACAGGGGGCTATTTAGATACGCAGTATTTT.

A note on this clonotype: The library was prepared for alpha chains; this beta chain is a stray read, so its frequency means little. The chain carries TRBV25-1 and TRBJ1-1; weak D call: TRBD1 (6 bases). Deletions cut 6 bases from V and 11 bases from J, with 16 bases between. In germline, CDR1 is MGHDK, CDR2 SYGVNS. There are 12 residues in the CDR3. The CDR3 nucleotides are TGTGCCAGCAGAGAACAGGGTATTCGCGCTTTCTTT. Its translation: CASREQGIRAFF.

For this clonotype: This beta chain is a stray read from a library made for alpha chains; its abundance is not meaningful. The chain recombines TRBV11-1 with TRBJ2-2; D not resolved. Trimming left V 11 bases short and J 7 bases short, with 17 bases between. CDR1 and CDR2 from the germline V gene are SGHAT and FQDESV (reference sequence). This CDR3 has 13 amino acids. CDR3 sequence reads: CASGRRSDGELFF. The CDR3 DNA follows: TGTGCCTCTGGGCGCAGGTCAGACGGGGAGCTGTTTTTT.